The 14 T cell receptor beta chains below come from one sample, sequenced in a study of blood T cell repertoires in COVID-19. The table came from immunoSEQ multiplex PCR; TCRdb's copy has only in-frame clones and leaves some out. The sample consists of about 220,000 clones, over 60% of them appearing once. The sequencing input was peripheral blood. These receptor sequences come from a woman in her 70s with acute or convalescent COVID-19.

This clone was counted a few times. A junction end diverges from the germline sequence, so it may reflect a read error. The chain recombines TRBV24-1 with TRBJ1-2, with 7 bases matching TRBD1. The CDR3 loop spans 14 amino acids. The germline CDR1 and CDR2 sequences are KGHDR and SFDVKD. For the CDR3, the DNA is TGTGCCACAAGTGAGCCCGGGACAGACTATGGCTACACCTTC. Residues: CATSEPGTDYGYTF.

The CDR3 loop reads CASSITGELFF. Here the CDR3 DNA reads TGTGCCAGCAGCATCACCGGGGAGCTGTTTTTT. The chain carries TRBV12-3 or TRBV12-4 and TRBJ2-2, with unresolved D. V was clipped by 6 bases and J by 4 bases, with 3 bases between them. The CDR3 extends over 11 amino acids.

This sequence joins TRBV6-4 and TRBJ1-4; 8 bases are a match to TRBD1. The germline V gene has CDR1 MRHNA and CDR2 SNTAGT. J gave up 3 bases and V 3 bases, and 3 bases lay outside the gene matches. CDR3 length equals 15 residues. Here the CDR3 DNA reads TGTGCCAGCAGTGAAACGACAGGGGCTAATGAAAAACTGTTTTTT. It translates to CASSETTGANEKLFF.

V is TRBV15 and J is TRBJ1-2; D is unclear. This CDR3 region has 15 residues. Germline CDR1 LNHNV, CDR2 YYDKDF (reference sequence). The V and J ends lost 0 bases and 7 bases respectively, with 15 bases between them. CDR3 DNA: TGTGCCACCAGCAGAGATCGAGGTTGGTTGCTTGGCTACACCTTC. It encodes CATSRDRGWLLGYTF.

The chain couples TRBV9 to TRBJ2-2; D remains ambiguous. There are 14 residues in the CDR3. Trimming removed 2 bases at V and 0 bases at J, with 5 bases between. CDR1 is SGDLS, CDR2 YYNGEE, per germline. The CDR3 DNA is TGTGCCAGCAGCGTTTCAACGAACACCGGGGAGCTGTTTTTT. Amino acid sequence: CASSVSTNTGELFF.

The chain uses TRBV5-4 and TRBJ1-5; D gene ambiguous. Trimming left V 3 bases short and J 3 bases short, with 13 bases between. The germline V gene encodes CDR1 SGHNT and CDR2 YYREEE (reference sequence). The CDR3 is 15 amino acids. The CDR3 here is CASSSYGEFNQPQHF. Written as DNA, the CDR3 is TGTGCCAGCAGCTCTTACGGGGAGTTCAATCAGCCCCAGCATTTT.

The count of this clone is one. This chain connects TRBV7-3 to TRBJ2-5; 7 nucleotides align to TRBD2. Unmatched junction bases numbered 11, after V lost 6 bases and J lost 7 bases. The CDR3 extends over 14 amino acids. The germline CDR1 and CDR2 sequences are SGHTA and FQGTGA. The CDR3 here is CASSPSGALGTQYF. DNA for the CDR3: TGTGCCAGCAGTCCCAGCGGGGCCTTAGGGACCCAGTACTTC.

This clone was observed a few times. This chain connects TRBV18 to TRBJ1-6; TRBD1 matches at 7 bases. The germline CDR1 and CDR2 sequences are KGHSH and LQKENI. J lost 6 bases, V lost 4 bases, and 9 bases had no gene match. This CDR3 comprises 16 residues. The CDR3 DNA reads TGTGCCAGCTCACAACAGGGGTCCCCTCGTAATTCACCCCTCCACTTT. Its protein is CASSQQGSPRNSPLHF.

CDR3 DNA: TGCGCCAGCAGCCAAGCCAACATCAACTATGGCTACACCTTC. Its translation is CASSQANINYGYTF. The V and J genes are TRBV4-3 and TRBJ1-2; D gene uncertain. CDR3 size: 14 residues. The germline CDR1 and CDR2 sequences are LGHNA and YSLEER. The V gene lost 1 base and the J gene lost 2 bases, with 8 bases spanning the gap.

This rearrangement joins TRBV12-2 to TRBJ2-7; the table assigns TRBD2, which was not confirmed against the DNA. TRBV12-2 represents a pseudogene. The CDR3 contains 22 residues. CDR3 amino acids: CASRLAFARRTSGGVAMYEQYV. DNA for the CDR3: TGTGCAAGTCGCTTAGCGTTCGCCCGGAGGACTAGCGGGGGGGTAGCTATGTACGAGCAGTACGTC.

This chain connects TRBV10-1 to TRBJ2-7, with D unresolved. Germline-derived CDR1 and CDR2 are WNHNN and SYGVQD (reference sequence). The CDR3 is made up of 14 amino acids. Trimming shortened V by 8 bases and J by 5 bases, and 19 bases separated the two germline ends. The CDR3 bases are TGCGCCAGCCCCTATGGGCGATCCCCCGACGAGCAGTACGTC. Translated: CASPYGRSPDEQYV.

This chain joins TRBV2 and TRBJ2-1, with 9 bases that match TRBD1. Trimming at V came to 7 bases and at J to 8 bases, leaving 12 bases not matched to a gene. There are 15 residues in the CDR3. Germline V lookup: CDR1 SNHLY, CDR2 FYNNEI. CDR3 sequence: CASTNLGQGWDEQFF. CDR3 DNA sequence: TGTGCCAGCACCAACTTGGGACAGGGATGGGATGAGCAGTTCTTC.

The chain is built from TRBV9 and TRBJ1-5; 7 nucleotides line up with TRBD1. J gave up 1 base and V 5 bases, and 3 bases lay outside the gene matches. This CDR3 has 14 residues. Germline V CDR1 and CDR2: SGDLS, YYNGEE. This CDR3 reads CASSPGQSNQPQHF. CDR3 nucleotides: TGTGCCAGCAGTCCGGGACAGAGCAATCAGCCCCAGCATTTT.

This clone was detected once. This chain's CDR3 is CASSPDREETQYF. The CDR3 DNA reads TGTGCCAGCTCACCCGACAGAGAAGAGACCCAGTACTTC. The V gene is TRBV18, the J gene TRBJ2-5; D may be TRBD1 (5 bases). Germline CDR1 is KGHSH and CDR2 is LQKENI. V lost 3 bases and J lost 3, with 8 bases in between. The length of the CDR3 is 13 residues.